Listed below are T cell receptor beta chains from one sample, sequenced in a study of control samples from healthy donors and cancer patients. Produced via immunoSEQ multiplex PCR; TCRdb's table is partial and in-frame only. The data contain around 150,000 clones, around 90% of them singletons. Sequenced sample: blood. These receptors were taken from a man between 25 and 39 years old in good health. Each CDR3 is given with its conserved first and last residue. A D gene is named only where the DNA matches it firmly. Expanded clones get a size class; other rows say once, few or many, or leave the size out.

V	D	J	size	CDR3	DNA
TRBV10-1	TRBD1	TRBJ1-1	NA	CASSEARQGEAFF	TGCGCCAGCAGTGAGGCTAGACAGGGCGAAGCTTTCTTT
TRBV28	NA	TRBJ1-2	NA	CASSSQSYGYTF	TGTGCCAGCAGTTCACAGAGCTATGGCTACACCTTC
TRBV9	NA	TRBJ2-3	NA	CASSLDTVATQYF	TGTGCCAGCAGCTTGGATACTGTAGCTACGCAGTATTTT
TRBV2	NA	TRBJ2-7	NA	CASTPTLEGSQQYF	TGTGCCAGCACCCCAACCCTTGAAGGGAGTCAGCAGTACTTC
TRBV7-2	TRBD1	TRBJ1-5	NA	CASSLSYRDRGRNQPQHF	TGTGCCAGCAGCTTATCCTACCGGGACAGGGGGCGGAATCAGCCCCAGCATTTT
TRBV20-1	NA	TRBJ1-6	NA	CSGGTGFPLHF	TGCAGTGGAGGGACGGGGTTCCCCCTCCACTTT
TRBV5-6	TRBD2	TRBJ2-3	NA	CASSLKTSGGSTDTQYF	TGTGCCAGCAGCTTAAAAACTAGCGGGGGGAGCACAGATACGCAGTATTTT
TRBV4-3	NA	TRBJ2-1	NA	CASSQEGLAEQFF	TGCGCCAGCAGCCAAGAAGGGCTAGCTGAGCAGTTCTTC
TRBV6-6	NA	TRBJ1-1	NA	CATWGVGNTEAFF	TGTGCCACCTGGGGTGTCGGGAACACTGAAGCTTTCTTT
TRBV19	NA	TRBJ2-2	NA	CASTGPYTGELFF	TGTGCCAGTACGGGACCCTACACCGGGGAGCTGTTTTTT
TRBV10-2	NA	TRBJ2-3	NA	CASSESGGGLTDTQYF	TGCGCCAGCAGTGAATCGGGGGGCGGGCTTACAGATACGCAGTATTTT
TRBV7-2	TRBD1	TRBJ1-1	NA	CASSFGYIGTGRKAFF	TGTGCCAGCAGCTTCGGGTATATTGGGACAGGGAGAAAAGCTTTCTTT
TRBV7-2	NA	TRBJ2-7	NA	CASSLGIRGTPSEQYF	TGTGCCAGCAGCTTAGGGATACGGGGAACCCCCTCCGAGCAGTACTTC
TRBV12-3/TRBV12-4	NA	TRBJ2-7	NA	CASSQGTLFEQYF	TGTGCCAGCAGTCAGGGGACCCTCTTTGAGCAGTACTTC
TRBV27	NA	TRBJ1-5	NA	CASSLSWGPNQPQHF	TGTGCCAGCAGTTTATCTTGGGGCCCAAATCAGCCCCAGCATTTT
TRBV24-1	NA	TRBJ1-5	NA	CATGGVDQPQHF	TGTGCCACCGGGGGGGTCGATCAGCCCCAGCATTTT
TRBV29-1	TRBD1	TRBJ2-7	NA	CSVPGTGTYEQYF	TGCAGCGTTCCCGGGACAGGCACCTACGAGCAGTACTTC
TRBV6-6	NA	TRBJ1-1	NA	CAIVKGMNTEAFF	TGTGCCATCGTCAAAGGAATGAACACTGAAGCTTTCTTT
TRBV7-2	NA	TRBJ2-1	NA	CASSSQRATYNEQFF	TGTGCCAGCAGCTCTCAGCGGGCCACCTACAATGAGCAGTTCTTC
TRBV6-5	TRBD2	TRBJ2-3	NA	CASSYLAGADTQYF	TGTGCCAGCAGTTACCTAGCGGGAGCAGATACGCAGTATTTT
TRBV4-3	NA	TRBJ2-1	NA	CASSQDLPGLYNEQFF	TGCGCCAGCAGCCAAGATCTTCCGGGACTCTACAATGAGCAGTTCTTC
TRBV18	TRBD1	TRBJ1-1	NA	CASSPDRVNTEAFF	TGTGCCAGCTCACCGGACAGGGTGAACACTGAAGCTTTCTTT
TRBV19	NA	TRBJ2-7	NA	CASSIGAASYEQYF	TGTGCCAGTAGTATAGGGGCAGCTTCCTACGAGCAGTACTTC
TRBV5-1	TRBD2	TRBJ2-1	NA	CASSPVRTSEHNEQFF	TGCGCCAGCAGCCCGGTCCGGACTAGCGAACACAATGAGCAGTTCTTC
TRBV24-1	TRBD1	TRBJ2-1	NA	CATSRTGNEQFF	TGTGCCACCAGCCGGACAGGGAATGAGCAGTTCTTC
TRBV6-6	NA	TRBJ1-5	once	CASSYEGRGNQPQHF	TGTGCCAGCAGTTATGAGGGGAGGGGCAATCAGCCCCAGCATTTT
TRBV5-4	NA	TRBJ1-2	NA	CASTLPGFGYTF	TGTGCCAGCACCCTACCGGGTTTCGGCTACACCTTC
TRBV4-1	TRBD2	TRBJ2-5	few	CASSQTPSGQETQYF	TGCGCCAGCAGCCAAACCCCTAGCGGCCAAGAGACCCAGTACTTC
TRBV24-1	NA	TRBJ2-2	NA	CATSDWGVGSNTGELFF	TGTGCCACCAGTGATTGGGGGGTAGGTTCGAACACCGGGGAGCTGTTTTTT